The present T cell receptor (beta chain) was sequenced within a study of T cells in Graves' hyperthyroidism and ophthalmopathy. Study findings and constraints: Among thyroid clonotypes expanded above 0.001, most also appeared in blood. Prediction of ophthalmopathy progression came a median approximately 7 months pre-onset.

Comment on this clonotype: Its antigen is not identified.

Researchers amplified the TCR beta CDR3 regions from RNA transcripts. TCR CDR3 underwent first-round RT-PCR with the HTBI primer set. TCRdb re-called the multiplex PCR reads with MiXCR, one entry per CDR3 protein. Of around 500,000 distinct CDR3 sequences listed, approximately 22% are singletons. CDR3 length: 13 residues. V was pared by 11 bases and J by 5 bases, with 18 bases between. The germline V gene has CDR1 MNHNS and CDR2 SASEGT. The sample consisted of blood. This receptor was obtained from a woman in her seventies with Graves' ophthalmopathy. V and J are TRBV6-1 and TRBJ2-5; D gene uncertain. This CDR3 is CAVRPPGRETQYF. As DNA, the CDR3 is TGTGCCGTACGGCCTCCAGGACGCGAGACCCAGTACTTC.